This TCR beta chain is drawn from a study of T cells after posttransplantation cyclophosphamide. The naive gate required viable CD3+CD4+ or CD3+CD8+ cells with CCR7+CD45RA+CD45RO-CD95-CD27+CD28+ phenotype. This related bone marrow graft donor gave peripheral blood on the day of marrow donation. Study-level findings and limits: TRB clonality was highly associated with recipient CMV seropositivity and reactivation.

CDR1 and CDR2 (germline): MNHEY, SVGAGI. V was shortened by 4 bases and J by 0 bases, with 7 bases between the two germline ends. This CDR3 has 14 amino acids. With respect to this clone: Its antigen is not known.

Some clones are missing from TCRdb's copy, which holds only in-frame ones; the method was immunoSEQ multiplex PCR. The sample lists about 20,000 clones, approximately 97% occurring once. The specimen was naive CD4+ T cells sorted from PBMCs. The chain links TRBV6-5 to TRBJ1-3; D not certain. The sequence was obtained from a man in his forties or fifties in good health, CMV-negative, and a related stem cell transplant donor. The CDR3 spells CASSLVHSGNTIYF. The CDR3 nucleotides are TGTGCCAGCAGTTTAGTGCACTCTGGAAACACCATATATTTT.